This TCR beta chain was identified during a study of shared clonotypes between healthy human individuals. General study points: Generally, estimated richness proved larger in naive subsets than it did in memory subsets.

On this clone: Antigen specificity is unknown.

The assay used deep level. The authors split each subset's genomic DNA evenly across several immunoSEQ plates. The repertoire was sequenced with immunoSEQ multiplex PCR; TCRdb's copy has only in-frame clones and lacks some. Of roughly 2.4 million clones detected, nearly 97% appear once; the ten largest clones hold more than 0.1%. The CDR3 loop spans 15 amino acids. V shed 3 bases and J shed 0 bases, with 12 bases lying between them. Germline CDR1 SGHAT, CDR2 FQNNGV. The sequenced sample was naive CD4+ T cells sorted from blood. Sample subset: CD45RA+ positively selected. This clonotype originated in a man younger than 35 in good health. This chain joins TRBV11-2 and TRBJ2-7; D could derive from TRBD1 or TRBD2 (5 bases each). The CDR3 loop is CASSFRDESSYEQYF. CDR3 DNA sequence: TGTGCCAGCAGCTTCCGGGACGAGAGCTCCTACGAGCAGTACTTC.